This TCR beta chain was obtained from a study of CD8+ T cells in alopecia areata (dated by TCRdb to between 2018 and 2020). At the level of the whole study: The treated patients, all with moderate-to-severe alopecia areata, were enrolled in an open-label pilot trial of oral tofacitinib given at 5 to 10 mg twice daily. Patients received tofacitinib for 6 to 18 months and were then followed off drug for 6 months to check for delayed response and recurrence. To study T cell clonal expansion in alopecia areata, the researchers applied high-throughput TCRbeta sequencing to both the C3H/HeJ mouse model and human patients. Scalp tissue and sorted CD4+ and CD8+ peripheral blood T cells from patchy and totalis/universalis alopecia areata patients and from healthy controls were covered by human TCRbeta sequencing. Patients on tofacitinib were biopsied at baseline and after 4 and 24 weeks of treatment, and several of the patients also had a later scalp biopsy. Clonality in the scalp was compared among normal scalp (n=4), patchy alopecia areata scalp (n=8), and alopecia totalis/universalis scalp (n=8). The RNA source kit depended on sample type: the PAXgene miRNA kit for fixed scalp, the miRNeasy kit for PBMCs, and the RNeasy kit for mouse skin. TCRbeta CDR3 regions were amplified by immunoSEQ multiplex PCR with 35 Vbeta forward and 13 Jbeta reverse primers. Here is what the overall study found, with its caveats: Unlike mouse skin, which is dominated by gammadelta T cells, normal human skin has resident alphabeta T cells that are also sequenced, and this complicates analysis of the scalp TCR repertoire. Higher clonality and more expanded CD8+ clones were observed in lesional scalp than in normal scalp, particularly in alopecia totalis/universalis, a finding suggestive of antigenic drive. Shared TCR sequences between patients were less evident than in mice, which may be partly attributable to HLA diversity in the patient population.

Remarks on this clone: There is no known antigen for this receptor. No clone much larger than this one lies a single base away; base qualities are absent.

The library relied on the immunoSEQ multiplex PCR assay. RNA was extracted from all samples and reverse transcribed into cDNA, which served as template for TCR sequencing. SuperScript III was used for first-strand cDNA synthesis, primed with a 2:1 mix of oligo-dT and random hexamers. A synthetic immune receptor repertoire was used to assess amplification bias, and residual bias was removed computationally. Per the source publication's procedure: Raw reads were preprocessed for error removal, and CDR3 was defined according to IMGT conventions as running from the conserved cysteine to phenylalanine. Clonality was calculated as 1 minus Shannon entropy normalized by log2 of the number of productive unique TCRs. Scalp TCRbeta sequences were cross-referenced with sorted blood CD4 and CD8 repertoires so that the CD4 or CD8 identity of scalp clones could be inferred. TCRdb retrieved this table from immuneACCESS and kept in-frame rearrangements only. Not all clones are present; in checked studies, unresolved V genes account for under half, and no reason is known for the remainder. Clone size and V and J calls were adopted from that table, with D and trimming inferred from the DNA. Across this sample there are 150,000 to 200,000 clones, with about 60% seen only once. About 14% of the sample is held by the ten biggest clonotypes.

What this sample's time point label stands for: baseline before oral tofacitinib. Lesional scalp punch biopsies and peripheral blood were collected from alopecia areata patients. PBMCs were isolated by density centrifugation and stained for CD3, CD4 and CD8, and CD4+ and CD8+ T cells were sorted on a FACSAria. The CDR3 goes from the cysteine to the phenylalanine over 13 residues. The CDR3 DNA has 39 bases and is translated from base 1. As encoded in the germline V gene (reference sequence), CDR1 is GTSNPN while CDR2 is SVGIG. V was cut back by 0 bases and J by 7 bases, leaving a gap of 12 bases between them.

This receptor was obtained from a human donor with alopecia areata. The rearranged chain carries TRBV30 and TRBJ2-5, with TRBD1 perhaps the D gene, on 6 matching bases. Source: CD4+ T cells sorted from blood, taken at week 0. The DNA sequence is as follows: TGTGCCTGGAGTGTACTTTTCAGGGGGACCCAGTACTTC. Its protein reads: CAWSVLFRGTQYF.